This entry lists 27 T cell receptor beta chains sequenced from one sample in a study of cytomegalovirus exposure and HLA in healthy donors. Researchers ran the PCR with 60 Vbeta and 13 Jbeta primers. Sequencing was performed with immunoSEQ multiplex PCR; in TCRdb, only in-frame clones are kept and a portion is missing. The sample contains 130,000 or so clones, 75% to 80% of which appear only once. Sample: PBMCs. These receptors were obtained from a female donor in good health and CMV-seronegative.

This clone has only a few counts. This chain connects TRBV10-3 to TRBJ2-2; D gene ambiguous. V was shortened by 6 bases and J by 7 bases, with 9 bases between the two germline ends. CDR3 size: 12 residues. CDR1 and CDR2 from the germline V gene are ENHRY and SYGVKD. The CDR3 coding sequence is TGTGCCATCAGGGTGTCGGGCGGGGAGCTGTTTTTT. It translates to CAIRVSGGELFF.

As DNA, the CDR3 is TGTGCCAGCAGTTTCCGGACAGGTAAAAAACAGCCCCAGCATTTT. As protein: CASSFRTGKKQPQHF. The chain links TRBV28 to TRBJ1-5, with 7 bases that match TRBD1. The germline CDR1 and CDR2 sequences are MDHEN and SYDVKM. The CDR3 has 15 amino acids. V lost 3 bases and J lost 7; bases outside the gene matches: 9. The variable domain in full, completed from reference TRBV28 and TRBJ1-5, reads DVKVTQSSRYLVKRTGEKVFLECVQDMDHENMFWYRQDPGLGLRLIYFSYDVKMKEKGDIPEGYSVSREKKERFSLILESASTNQTSMYLCASSFRTGKKQPQHFGDGTRLSIL.

This clone was counted only a few times. The rearrangement joins TRBV25-1 to TRBJ1-1; D is ambiguous. The CDR3 runs to 12 residues. Germline values: CDR1 MGHDK, CDR2 SYGVNS. V was pared by 6 bases and J by 2 bases, with 7 bases between. CDR3 residues: CASRPINTEAFF. For the CDR3, the DNA is TGTGCCAGCAGACCTATAAACACTGAAGCTTTCTTT.

This clone was seen more than once but under ten times. The chain employs TRBV6-5 and TRBJ1-4; no clear D gene. This CDR3 spans 15 amino acids. V dropped 2 bases and J dropped 5 bases, with 12 bases sitting between them. CDR1 and CDR2 (germline): MNHEY, SVGAGI. The CDR3 DNA reads as TGTGCCAGCAGTTACCAGAGTGGGAGGAATGAAAAACTGTTTTTT. Translating it yields CASSYQSGRNEKLFF.

The chain is built from TRBV27 and TRBJ1-2; no clear D gene. Deletions cut 2 bases from V and 0 bases from J, with 16 bases between. Per germline, CDR1 MNHEY and CDR2 SMNVEV (reference sequence). This CDR3 is built from 17 residues. CDR3 sequence reads: CASSLVIGGLANYGYTF. The DNA for the CDR3 is TGTGCCAGCAGTTTAGTCATTGGCGGCTTAGCTAACTATGGCTACACCTTC.

The sample holds a few counts of this clone. The chain employs TRBV6-5 and TRBJ2-7, with 8 bases fitting TRBD2. The CDR3 totals 15 residues. V was clipped by 6 bases and J by 2 bases; unmatched bases: 9. Looked up from germline, CDR1 is MNHEY and CDR2 is SVGAGI. This CDR3 is CASRELREGPYEQYF. The DNA of the CDR3 is TGTGCCAGCAGGGAACTTCGGGAGGGCCCCTACGAGCAGTACTTC.

This clone showed up just a few times. The rearrangement joins TRBV9 to TRBJ2-7; 11 positions match TRBD1. Germline trimming cut 4 bases from V and 4 bases from J; bases unmatched to any gene: 10. CDR3 length equals 16 residues. Germline CDR1 SGDLS, CDR2 YYNGEE. The CDR3 DNA reads as TGTGCCAGCAGCCACCGGGACAGGGGGGAACTTTACGAGCAGTACTTC. Translating gives CASSHRDRGELYEQYF.

The chain couples TRBV14 to TRBJ2-7; D remains unclear. This CDR3 has 13 residues. Germline V gives CDR1 SGHDN, CDR2 FVKESK. Trimming removed 1 base from V and 4 bases from J, with 8 bases in between. The CDR3 bases are TGTGCCAGCAGCCAAGGGCAGATGTACGAGCAGTACTTC. Its translation is CASSQGQMYEQYF.

This rearrangement joins TRBV5-1 to TRBJ2-3; 10 bases align to TRBD1. Germline assignment: CDR1 SGHRS and CDR2 YFSETQ. V gave up 6 bases and J gave up 1 base; unmatched junction bases: 5. This CDR3 has 15 residues. DNA for the CDR3: TGCGCCAGCACCCTCGGGACAGGGGGCACAGATACGCAGTATTTT. This encodes CASTLGTGGTDTQYF.

This clone was seen a few times. The V gene is TRBV10-3, the J gene TRBJ1-2, with 10 nucleotides matching TRBD1. CDR3 length: 15 residues. Trimming at V came to 3 bases and at J to 6 bases, leaving 7 bases not matched to a gene. Germline CDR1 is ENHRY and CDR2 is SYGVKD. Here the CDR3 reads CAISDLTGGGDGYTF. For the CDR3, the DNA is TGTGCCATCAGTGACCTGACAGGGGGCGGCGATGGCTACACCTTC.

The chain uses TRBV6-4 and TRBJ1-2; D is perhaps TRBD1 (6 bases). There are 15 residues in the CDR3. Germline-derived CDR1 and CDR2 are MRHNA and SNTAGT. The V gene lost 0 bases and the J gene lost 8 bases, with 16 bases spanning the gap. The CDR3 is CASSDSSWGRGGYTF. CDR3 bases: TGTGCCAGCAGTGACTCGAGCTGGGGGCGCGGAGGCTACACCTTC.

This rearrangement joins TRBV5-4 to TRBJ2-7; 11 bases agree with TRBD1. Germline values: CDR1 SGHNT, CDR2 YYREEE (reference sequence). The CDR3 spans 13 residues. V dropped 4 bases and J dropped 5; count of bases not matched to a gene: 2. The CDR3: CASSPDRGHEQYF. The CDR3 DNA reads TGTGCCAGCAGCCCGGACAGGGGGCACGAGCAGTACTTC.

This clone was observed a handful of times. The chain couples TRBV27 to TRBJ2-7, with D perhaps matching TRBD2 (5 bases). The V end lost 4 bases, the J end lost 0 bases, and 13 bases lay between the germline ends. Germline lookup yields CDR1 MNHEY and CDR2 SMNVEV (reference sequence). The length of the CDR3 is 15 residues. The CDR3 nucleotides are TGTGCCAGCAGTTCCACATCGGGGAACTCCTACGAGCAGTACTTC. It specifies CASSSTSGNSYEQYF.

This clone was found a few times. This chain uses TRBV5-4 with TRBJ1-2; 10 bases fit TRBD1. Germline values: CDR1 SGHNT, CDR2 YYREEE (reference sequence). J was trimmed by 3 bases and V by 6 bases; bases with no gene match: 5. The CDR3 is 14 amino acids. Here the CDR3 reads CASIRGTGDYGYTF. CDR3 DNA: TGTGCCAGCATCCGAGGGACAGGGGACTATGGCTACACCTTC.

This chain connects TRBV18 to TRBJ1-1; 7 nucleotides match TRBD1. The junction had 5 bases not matched to a gene; V was cut back by 1 base and J by 3 bases. Looked up from germline, CDR1 is KGHSH and CDR2 is LQKENI. The CDR3 is 15 residues long. CDR3 in amino acids: CASSPRGTEYTEAFF. As DNA, the CDR3 is TGTGCCAGCTCACCACGAGGGACAGAGTACACTGAAGCTTTCTTT. Based on the CDR3 plus reference TRBV18 and TRBJ1-1, the full variable domain is NAGVMQNPRHLVRRRGQEARLRCSPMKGHSHVYWYRQLPEEGLKFMVYLQKENIIDESGMPKERFSAEFPKEGPSILRIQQVVRGDSAAYFCASSPRGTEYTEAFFGQGTRLTVV.

The chain links TRBV6-5 to TRBJ2-1, with 13 nucleotides matching TRBD2. The germline gives CDR1 MNHEY, CDR2 SVGAGI. With V trimmed by 5 bases and J by 11 bases, 9 bases remained unmatched. This CDR3 spans 15 amino acids. The CDR3 DNA sequence: TGTGCCAGCAGTCGTGGACTAGCGGGAGAAATGAAGCAGTTCTTC. Translating gives CASSRGLAGEMKQFF.

This sequence joins TRBV11-3 and TRBJ2-7; TRBD1 aligns across 7 bases. J gave up 5 bases and V 5 bases, and 6 bases lay outside the gene matches. The germline V gene encodes CDR1 SGHNT and CDR2 YENEEA. The CDR3 length is 13 residues. The CDR3 nucleotides read TGTGCCAGCAGCGCGACAGGGTCTAACGAGCAGTACTTC. This encodes CASSATGSNEQYF.

The gene calls are TRBV6-1 and TRBJ1-1; the D is unclear. The CDR3 runs to 14 residues. V was shortened by 9 bases and J by 1 base, with 15 bases between the two germline ends. Germline lookup yields CDR1 MNHNS and CDR2 SASEGT. Written as DNA, the CDR3 is TGTGCCAGTCAAACCTGGGCGACGAACACTGAAGCTTTCTTT. It specifies CASQTWATNTEAFF.

The rearrangement links TRBV18 to TRBJ1-4; 7 bases fit TRBD1. Germline loops: CDR1 KGHSH, CDR2 LQKENI. V was clipped by 1 base and J by 5 bases; unmatched bases: 10. This CDR3 contains 17 residues. CDR3 DNA: TGTGCCAGCTCACCACGACCCAGGGACAGTATAAATGAAAAACTGTTTTTT. As protein: CASSPRPRDSINEKLFF.

The chain couples TRBV27 to TRBJ2-7; D unresolved. From germline, CDR1 is MNHEY and CDR2 SMNVEV (reference sequence). The CDR3 is 16 amino acids. V gave up 0 bases and J gave up 2 bases, with 14 bases separating them. CDR3: CASSLSARILPYEQYF. CDR3 in DNA: TGTGCCAGCAGTTTATCGGCGCGGATCCTCCCCTACGAGCAGTACTTC.

V gene TRBV5-1 combines with J gene TRBJ2-1; 9 bases are a match to TRBD1. The trim removed 4 bases at V and 8 bases at J, leaving 7 bases unmatched. CDR3 length equals 14 residues. Looked up from germline, CDR1 is SGHRS and CDR2 is YFSETQ. The CDR3 spells CASSPGQGFDEQFF. The CDR3 DNA is TGCGCCAGCAGCCCGGGACAGGGTTTTGATGAGCAGTTCTTC.

This clone was detected only a few times. The rearrangement uses TRBV28 and TRBJ2-1; 7 bases are shared with TRBD2. V lost 1 base to trimming and J lost 7 bases; unmatched junction nucleotides: 7. The CDR3 is made up of 15 amino acids. Germline values: CDR1 MDHEN, CDR2 SYDVKM. CDR3 residues: CASSLSAAGVNEQFF. In nucleotides, the CDR3 is TGTGCCAGCAGTTTATCGGCGGCGGGAGTAAATGAGCAGTTCTTC.

This clone was picked up a small number of times. The same CDR3 arises from other DNA sequences in this sample as well. The chain is built from TRBV19 and TRBJ1-1; TRBD1 matches at 7 bases. Trimming at V came to 5 bases and at J to 0 bases, leaving 6 bases not matched to a gene. There are 15 residues in the CDR3. Germline CDR1 reads LNHDA; CDR2 reads SQIVND (reference sequence). Here the CDR3 DNA reads TGTGCCAGTAGTCCTGACAGGGAGGTGAACACTGAAGCTTTCTTT. As protein: CASSPDREVNTEAFF.

The J gene is TRBJ2-7, the V gene TRBV7-8; the match to TRBD2 covers 7 bases. CDR1 is SGHVS and CDR2 is FQNEAQ in the germline V gene. The CDR3 is 14 amino acids. With 0 bases clipped from V and 6 bases from J, the junction kept 5 bases outside the gene matches. This CDR3 reads CASSLAGGGAEQYF. The CDR3 nucleotides read TGTGCCAGCAGCTTAGCGGGCGGGGGTGCCGAGCAGTACTTC.

The V call is TRBV9, the J call TRBJ2-7; D is perhaps TRBD2 (5 bases). The V gene lost 0 bases and the J gene lost 3 bases, with 10 bases spanning the gap. The CDR3 sequence is 14 residues long. The V gene's germline CDR1 is SGDLS and CDR2 YYNGEE. The CDR3 reads CASSVGGGLYEQYF. Here the CDR3 DNA reads TGTGCCAGCAGCGTAGGAGGCGGACTCTACGAGCAGTACTTC.

The rearrangement joins TRBV11-2 to TRBJ1-5; D is unclear. The V end lost 5 bases, the J end lost 2 bases, and 13 bases lay between the germline ends. CDR1 is SGHAT, CDR2 FQNNGV, per germline. The CDR3 loop spans 15 amino acids. CDR3 DNA sequence: TGTGCCAGCAGCCCTGGGCAAGCGGGCAATCAGCCCCAGCATTTT. It specifies CASSPGQAGNQPQHF.

CDR3 sequence reads: CASSPGQGDYGYTF. DNA for the CDR3: TGTGCCAGCAGCCCCGGACAGGGCGACTATGGCTACACCTTC. The genes are TRBV7-6 and TRBJ1-2, with TRBD1 matching 8 bases. The germline V gene encodes CDR1 SGHVS and CDR2 FNYEAQ. This CDR3 comprises 14 residues. The junction had 5 bases not matched to a gene; V was cut back by 5 bases and J by 3 bases.